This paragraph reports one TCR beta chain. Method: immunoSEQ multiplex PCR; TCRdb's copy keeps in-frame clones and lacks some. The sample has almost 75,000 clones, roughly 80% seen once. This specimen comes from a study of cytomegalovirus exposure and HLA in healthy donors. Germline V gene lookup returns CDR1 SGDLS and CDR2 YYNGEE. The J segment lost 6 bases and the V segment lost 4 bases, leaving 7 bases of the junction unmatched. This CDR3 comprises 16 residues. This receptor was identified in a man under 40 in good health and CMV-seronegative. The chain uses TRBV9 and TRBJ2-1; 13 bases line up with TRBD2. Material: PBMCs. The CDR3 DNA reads TGTGCCAGCAGCTTACCCCGGACTAGCGGGAGCAATGAGCAGTTCTTC. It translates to CASSLPRTSGSNEQFF.